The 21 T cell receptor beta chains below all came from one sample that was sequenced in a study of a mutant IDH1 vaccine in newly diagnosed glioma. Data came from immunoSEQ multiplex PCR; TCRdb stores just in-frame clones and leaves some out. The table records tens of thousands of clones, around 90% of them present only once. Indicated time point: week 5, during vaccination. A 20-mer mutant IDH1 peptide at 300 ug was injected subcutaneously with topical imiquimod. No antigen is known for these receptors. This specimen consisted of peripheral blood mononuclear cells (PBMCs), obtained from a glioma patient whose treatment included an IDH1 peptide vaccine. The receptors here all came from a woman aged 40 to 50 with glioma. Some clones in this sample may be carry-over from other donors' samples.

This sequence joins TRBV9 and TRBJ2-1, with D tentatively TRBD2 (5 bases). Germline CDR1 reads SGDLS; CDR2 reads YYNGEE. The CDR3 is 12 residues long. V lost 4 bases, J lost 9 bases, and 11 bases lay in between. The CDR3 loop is CASSPGDGEQFF. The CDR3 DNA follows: TGTGCCAGCAGCCCCGGGGATGGTGAGCAGTTCTTC.

CDR3 sequence (DNA): TGTGCCACCGGGGCCCCCGGGGGTCGGTACAATGAGCAGTTCTTC. It codes for CATGAPGGRYNEQFF. The rearrangement links TRBV10-3 to TRBJ2-1; possibly TRBD2 for D (6 bases). The CDR3 runs 15 residues. The V and J ends lost 10 bases and 4 bases respectively, with 20 bases between them. CDR1 is ENHRY and CDR2 is SYGVKD in the germline V gene.

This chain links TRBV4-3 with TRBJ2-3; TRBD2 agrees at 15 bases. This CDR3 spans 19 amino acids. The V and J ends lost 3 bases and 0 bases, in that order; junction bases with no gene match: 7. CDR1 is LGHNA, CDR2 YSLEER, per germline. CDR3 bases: TGCGCCAGCAGCCAGTACGGGACTAGCGGGAGGTATAGCACAGATACGCAGTATTTT. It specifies CASSQYGTSGRYSTDTQYF.

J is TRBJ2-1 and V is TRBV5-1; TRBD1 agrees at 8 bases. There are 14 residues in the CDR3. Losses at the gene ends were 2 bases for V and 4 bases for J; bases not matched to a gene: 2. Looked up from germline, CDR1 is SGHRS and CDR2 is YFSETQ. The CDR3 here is CASSFGQGYNEQFF. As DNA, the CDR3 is TGCGCCAGCAGCTTCGGACAGGGTTACAATGAGCAGTTCTTC.

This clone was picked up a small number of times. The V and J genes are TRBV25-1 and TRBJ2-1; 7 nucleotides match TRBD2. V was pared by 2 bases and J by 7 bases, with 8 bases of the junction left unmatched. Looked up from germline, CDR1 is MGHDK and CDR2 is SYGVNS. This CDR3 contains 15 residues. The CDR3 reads CASSEPAGEGNEQFF. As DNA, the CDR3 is TGTGCCAGCAGTGAACCGGCTGGGGAGGGGAATGAGCAGTTCTTC.

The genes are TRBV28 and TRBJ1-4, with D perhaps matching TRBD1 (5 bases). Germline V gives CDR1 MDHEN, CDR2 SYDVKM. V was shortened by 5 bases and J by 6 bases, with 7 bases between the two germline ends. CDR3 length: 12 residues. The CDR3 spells CASSLTDEKLFF. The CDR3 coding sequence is TGTGCCAGCAGTCTGACAGATGAAAAACTGTTTTTT.

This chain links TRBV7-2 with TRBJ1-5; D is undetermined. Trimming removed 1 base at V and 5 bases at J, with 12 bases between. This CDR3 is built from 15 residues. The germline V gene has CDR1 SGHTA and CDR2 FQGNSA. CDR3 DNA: TGTGCCAGCAGCTTAGACGCGGGAACCTATCAGCCCCAGCATTTT. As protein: CASSLDAGTYQPQHF. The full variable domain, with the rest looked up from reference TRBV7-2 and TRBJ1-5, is GAGVSQSPSNKVTEKGKDVELRCDPISGHTALYWYRQSLGQGLEFLIYFQGNSAPDKSGLPSDRFSAERTGGSVSTLTIQRTQQEDSAVYLCASSLDAGTYQPQHFGDGTRLSIL.

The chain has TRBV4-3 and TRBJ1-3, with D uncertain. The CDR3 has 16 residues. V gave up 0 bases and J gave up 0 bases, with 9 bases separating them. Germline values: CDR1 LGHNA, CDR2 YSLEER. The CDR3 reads CASSQDRLDSGNTIYF. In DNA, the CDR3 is TGCGCCAGCAGCCAAGATCGGTTGGACTCTGGAAACACCATATATTTT.

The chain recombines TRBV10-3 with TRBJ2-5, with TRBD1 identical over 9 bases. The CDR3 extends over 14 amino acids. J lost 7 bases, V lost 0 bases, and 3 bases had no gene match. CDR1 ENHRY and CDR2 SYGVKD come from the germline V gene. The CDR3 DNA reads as TGTGCCATCAGTGAGTCGGACAGGGGTGGGACCCAGTACTTC. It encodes CAISESDRGGTQYF.

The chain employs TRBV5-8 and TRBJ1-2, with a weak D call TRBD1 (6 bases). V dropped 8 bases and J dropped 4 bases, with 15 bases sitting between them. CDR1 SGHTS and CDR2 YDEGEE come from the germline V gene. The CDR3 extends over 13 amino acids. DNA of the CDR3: TGTGCCAGTGTACCAGACAGGTCCTATGGCTACACCTTC. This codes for CASVPDRSYGYTF.

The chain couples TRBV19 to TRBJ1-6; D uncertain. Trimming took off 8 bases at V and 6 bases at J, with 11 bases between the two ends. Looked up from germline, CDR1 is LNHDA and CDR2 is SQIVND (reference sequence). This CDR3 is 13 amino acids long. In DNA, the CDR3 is TGTGCCAGTCATGAGGGATCTAATTCACCCCTCCACTTT. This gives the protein CASHEGSNSPLHF.

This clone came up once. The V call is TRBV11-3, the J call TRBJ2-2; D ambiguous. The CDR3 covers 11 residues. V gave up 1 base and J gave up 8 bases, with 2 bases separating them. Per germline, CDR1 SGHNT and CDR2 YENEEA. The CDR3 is CASSLAGELFF. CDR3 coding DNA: TGTGCCAGCAGCTTAGCAGGGGAGCTGTTTTTT.

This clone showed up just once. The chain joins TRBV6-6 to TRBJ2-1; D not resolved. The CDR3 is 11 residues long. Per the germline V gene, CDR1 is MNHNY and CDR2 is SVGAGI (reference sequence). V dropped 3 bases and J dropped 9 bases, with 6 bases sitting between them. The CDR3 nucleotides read TGTGCCAGCAGTTATGACCGTGAGCAGTTCTTC. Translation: CASSYDREQFF.

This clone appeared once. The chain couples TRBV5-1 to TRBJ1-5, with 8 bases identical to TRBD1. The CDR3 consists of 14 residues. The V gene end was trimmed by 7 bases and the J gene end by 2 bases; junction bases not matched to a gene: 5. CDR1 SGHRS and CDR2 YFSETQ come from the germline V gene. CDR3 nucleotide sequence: TGCGCCAGCGCACCGGGACAGGGCAATCAGCCCCAGCATTTT. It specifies CASAPGQGNQPQHF.

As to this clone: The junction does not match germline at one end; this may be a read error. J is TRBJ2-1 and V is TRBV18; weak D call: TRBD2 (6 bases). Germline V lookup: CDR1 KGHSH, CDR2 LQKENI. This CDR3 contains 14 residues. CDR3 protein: CASSPGSSYNEQFF. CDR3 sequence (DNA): TGTGCCAGTTCACCCGGGAGCTCCTACAATGAGCAGTTCTTC.

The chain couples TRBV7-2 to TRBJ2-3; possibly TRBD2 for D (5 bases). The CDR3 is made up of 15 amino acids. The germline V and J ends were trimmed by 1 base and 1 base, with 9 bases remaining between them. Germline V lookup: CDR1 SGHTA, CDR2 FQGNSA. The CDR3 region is CASSLVDSGTDTQYF. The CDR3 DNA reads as TGTGCCAGCAGCTTAGTGGATAGCGGCACAGATACGCAGTATTTT.

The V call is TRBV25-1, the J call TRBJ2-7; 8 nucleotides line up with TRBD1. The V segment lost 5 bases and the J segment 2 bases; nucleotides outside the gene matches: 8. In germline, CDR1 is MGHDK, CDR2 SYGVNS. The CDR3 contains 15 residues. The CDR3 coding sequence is TGTGCCAGCAGTACCCGGACAGGGTTAACCTACGAGCAGTACTTC. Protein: CASSTRTGLTYEQYF.

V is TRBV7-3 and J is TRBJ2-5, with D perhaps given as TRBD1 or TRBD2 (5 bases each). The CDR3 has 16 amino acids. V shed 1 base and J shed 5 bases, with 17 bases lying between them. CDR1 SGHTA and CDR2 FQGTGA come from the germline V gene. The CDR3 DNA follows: TGTGCCAGCAGCTTAAGGTTATCCGGGGCCGCGGAGACCCAGTACTTC. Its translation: CASSLRLSGAAETQYF.

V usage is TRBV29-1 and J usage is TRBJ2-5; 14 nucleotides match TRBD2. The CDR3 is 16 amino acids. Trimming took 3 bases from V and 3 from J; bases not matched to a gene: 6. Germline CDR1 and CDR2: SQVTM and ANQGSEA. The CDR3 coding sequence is TGCAGCGTTGAGGGACTAGCGGGAGATGGGGAAGAGACCCAGTACTTC. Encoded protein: CSVEGLAGDGEETQYF.

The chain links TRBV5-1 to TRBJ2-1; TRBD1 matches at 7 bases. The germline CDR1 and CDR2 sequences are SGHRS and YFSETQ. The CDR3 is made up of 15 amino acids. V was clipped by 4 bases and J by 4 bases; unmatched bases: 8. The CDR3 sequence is CASSAGQASYNEQFF. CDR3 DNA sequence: TGCGCCAGCAGCGCTGGACAGGCTTCTTACAATGAGCAGTTCTTC.

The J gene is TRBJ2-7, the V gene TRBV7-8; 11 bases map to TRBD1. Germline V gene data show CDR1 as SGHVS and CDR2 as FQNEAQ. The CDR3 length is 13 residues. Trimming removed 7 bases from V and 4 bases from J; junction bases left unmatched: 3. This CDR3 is CASTRDRGYEQYF. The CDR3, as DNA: TGTGCCAGCACCCGGGACAGGGGGTACGAGCAGTACTTC.